This entry lists 2 T cell receptor beta chains sequenced from one sample in a study of control samples from healthy donors and cancer patients (dated by TCRdb to about 2020). Library preparation employed the immunoSEQ multiplex PCR assay. The clones in this table, taken by TCRdb from immuneACCESS, are in-frame only. Not every clone is retained; where verified, under half of the shortfall comes from an unresolved V gene, and the cause of the rest is unknown. The sample table contains 150,000 to 160,000 clones; only one count was recorded for over 85% of them. Of the sample, approximately 6% falls within the top ten clones. The material sequenced was blood. Every receptor here comes from a man aged 35-49 years in good health.

In this sample, this clone turned up once. The V gene is TRBV28, the J gene TRBJ2-7, with 11 bases identical to TRBD2. V gave up 5 bases and J gave up 2 bases; unmatched junction bases: 8. CDR3 length: 16 residues. The V gene's germline CDR1 is MDHEN and CDR2 SYDVKM. The CDR3 DNA reads TGTGCCAGCAGTCCACAAGGGACTAGCGGAACCTACGAGCAGTACTTC. This translates into CASSPQGTSGTYEQYF. Using reference TRBV28 and TRBJ2-7 for the parts outside the CDR3, the full variable domain is DVKVTQSSRYLVKRTGEKVFLECVQDMDHENMFWYRQDPGLGLRLIYFSYDVKMKEKGDIPEGYSVSREKKERFSLILESASTNQTSMYLCASSPQGTSGTYEQYFGPGTRLTVT.

The CDR3 coding sequence is TGTGCCAGTAGTATGGTCACCACAGATACGCAGTATTTT. As protein: CASSMVTTDTQYF. The chain uses TRBV19 and TRBJ2-3; D not certain. Germline assignment: CDR1 LNHDA and CDR2 SQIVND (reference sequence). V lost 3 bases to trimming and J lost 2 bases, with 6 bases between them. The CDR3 has 13 residues.